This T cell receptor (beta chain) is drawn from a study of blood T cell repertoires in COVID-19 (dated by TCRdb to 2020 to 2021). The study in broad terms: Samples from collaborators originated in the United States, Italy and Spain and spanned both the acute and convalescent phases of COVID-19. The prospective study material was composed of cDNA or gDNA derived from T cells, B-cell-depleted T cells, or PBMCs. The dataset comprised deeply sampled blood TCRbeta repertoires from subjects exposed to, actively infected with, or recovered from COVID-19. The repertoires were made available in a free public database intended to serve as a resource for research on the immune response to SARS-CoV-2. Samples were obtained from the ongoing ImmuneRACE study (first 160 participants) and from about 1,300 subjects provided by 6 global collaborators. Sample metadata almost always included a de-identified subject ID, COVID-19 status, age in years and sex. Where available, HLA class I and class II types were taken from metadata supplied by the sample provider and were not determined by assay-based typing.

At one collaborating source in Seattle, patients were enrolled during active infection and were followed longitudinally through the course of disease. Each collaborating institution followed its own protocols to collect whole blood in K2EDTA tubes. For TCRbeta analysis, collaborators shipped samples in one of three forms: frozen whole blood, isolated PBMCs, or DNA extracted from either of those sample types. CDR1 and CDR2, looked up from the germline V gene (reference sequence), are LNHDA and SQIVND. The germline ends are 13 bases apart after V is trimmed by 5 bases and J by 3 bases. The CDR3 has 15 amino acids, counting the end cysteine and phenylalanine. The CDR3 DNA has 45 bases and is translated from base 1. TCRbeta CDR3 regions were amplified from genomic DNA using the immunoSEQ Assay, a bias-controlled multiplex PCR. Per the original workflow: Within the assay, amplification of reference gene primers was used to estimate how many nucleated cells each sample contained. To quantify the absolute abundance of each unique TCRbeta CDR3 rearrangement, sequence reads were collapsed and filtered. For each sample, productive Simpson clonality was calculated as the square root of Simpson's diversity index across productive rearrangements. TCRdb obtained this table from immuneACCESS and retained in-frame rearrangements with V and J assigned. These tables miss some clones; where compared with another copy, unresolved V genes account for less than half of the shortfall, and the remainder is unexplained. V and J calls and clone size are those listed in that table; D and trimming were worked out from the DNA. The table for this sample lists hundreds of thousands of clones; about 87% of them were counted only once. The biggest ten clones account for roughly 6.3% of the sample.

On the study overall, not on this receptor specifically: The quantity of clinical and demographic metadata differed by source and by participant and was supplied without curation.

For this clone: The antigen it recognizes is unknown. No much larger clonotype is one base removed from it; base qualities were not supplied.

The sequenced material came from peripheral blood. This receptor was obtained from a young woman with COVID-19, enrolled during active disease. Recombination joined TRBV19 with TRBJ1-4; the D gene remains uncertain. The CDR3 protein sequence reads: CASSSGDAANEKLFF. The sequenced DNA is TGTGCCAGTAGTTCCGGGGATGCGGCTAATGAAAAACTGTTTTTT.